The clone carrying this T cell receptor beta chain was detected only once. The method was immunoSEQ multiplex PCR; TCRdb's version includes in-frame clones alone and lacks a portion of them. The sample lists tens of thousands of clones, around 80% occurring once. This CDR3 is 15 amino acids long. Trimming shortened V by 4 bases and J by 8 bases, and 18 bases separated the two germline ends. Germline CDR1 SGHTA, CDR2 FQGTGA. This specimen belongs to a study of OX40 agonist ivuxolimab in advanced cancers. Study overall: Ivuxolimab was delivered to patients intravenously every 2 weeks at doses spanning 0.01 to 10 mg/kg. The study enrolled dose-escalation patients with hepatocellular carcinoma, melanoma, renal cell or head and neck cancer.

This clonotype was sampled from an adult with an advanced solid tumor such as melanoma, head and neck, liver or kidney cancer. The chain combines TRBV7-3 with TRBJ2-4; no clear D gene. The sample here was CD4+ or CD8+ T cells sorted from blood, taken in a trial of the OX40 agonist ivuxolimab. CDR3 sequence (DNA): TGTGCCAGCAGCTCTCGGATGTCGACCGGAGACATTCAGTACTTC. Its translation is CASSSRMSTGDIQYF.